This TCR beta chain was captured in a study of OX40 agonist ivuxolimab in advanced cancers. The V gene end was trimmed by 0 bases and the J gene end by 8 bases; junction bases not matched to a gene: 14. This CDR3 region has 17 residues. The germline V gene has CDR1 SGHNT and CDR2 YYREEE (reference sequence). TCRdb's table, derived via immunoSEQ multiplex PCR, lists solely in-frame clones and lacks some. The sample has around 60,000 clones; roughly 80% are singletons. This material consisted of CD4+ or CD8+ T cells sorted from blood, taken in a trial of the OX40 agonist ivuxolimab. This receptor was taken from an adult with an advanced solid tumor such as melanoma, head and neck, liver or kidney cancer. V is TRBV5-4 and J is TRBJ2-1; 7 positions agree with TRBD2. The CDR3 DNA is TGTGCCAGCAGCTTGGCCGCGATCGGGGGGACGTTGGATGAGCAGTTCTTC. Its protein product is CASSLAAIGGTLDEQFF.